Listed below are T cell receptor beta chains from one sample, sequenced in a study of T cells in Graves' hyperthyroidism and ophthalmopathy. TCRdb reprocessed the multiplex PCR reads via MiXCR and lists one record per CDR3 protein. The data show some 550,000 distinct CDR3 sequences, about a fifth seen once. The sample was blood. These receptors all stem from a man between 18 and 29 years old with Graves' hyperthyroidism. The CDR3 runs from the conserved cysteine through the conserved F or W. The D gene is left open where the match is weak. Size is stated for part of the rows, as once, few or many counts, or as a class when the clone is expanded.

>NA|TRBJ1-1|many|TRBV19
CASWGRGNTEAFF
TGTGCCAGCTGGGGGCGAGGGAACACTGAAGCTTTCTTT
>NA|TRBJ1-2|few|TRBV28
CASTSLAVADPGAGLYGYTF
TGTGCCAGCACCTCCCTGGCGGTGGCGGACCCAGGGGCGGGACTCTATGGCTACACCTTC
>NA|TRBJ2-3|few|TRBV12-3/TRBV12-4
CASSLDRESTDTQYF
TGTGCCAGCAGTTTAGACCGGGAGTCGACAGATACGCAGTATTTT
>TRBD1|TRBJ1-2|NA|TRBV7-9
CASSFEGARGYTF
TGTGCCAGCAGCTTCGAGGGGGCGAGGGGCTACACCTTC
>TRBD2|TRBJ2-5|NA|TRBV11-3
CASSFPTHGSGGASHPETQYF
TGTGCCAGCAGCTTTCCTACCCACGGTAGCGGGGGGGCCTCGCATCCAGAGACCCAGTACTTC
>NA|TRBJ2-4|few|TRBV24-1
CATSEMSGENIQYF
TGTGCCACCAGTGAAATGAGCGGAGAAAACATTCAGTACTTC
>NA|TRBJ1-1|few|TRBV6-5
CASSYSPRTEAFF
TGTGCCAGCAGTTACTCGCCGAGGACTGAAGCTTTCTTT
>NA|TRBJ1-1|few|TRBV6-1
CASSDPQGTRISAFF
TGTGCCAGCAGTGATCCGCAGGGGACGCGGATCTCGGCTTTCTTT
>NA|TRBJ1-2|NA|TRBV6-1
CASGVPVYGYTF
TGTGCCAGCGGGGTACCGGTCTATGGTTACACCTTC
>NA|TRBJ2-7|once|TRBV27
CASSLPLSSNSYEQYF
TGTGCCAGCAGTTTACCCCTTAGCAGTAACTCCTACGAGCAGTACTTC
>TRBD2|TRBJ2-7|few|TRBV12-3/TRBV12-4
CASSNPLELAGISF
TGTGCCAGCAGTAACCCTCTTGAACTAGCGGGGATCTCCTTC
>NA|TRBJ1-3|few|TRBV11-2
CASSLAGTGSTIYF
TGTGCCAGCAGCTTAGCCGGGACGGGAAGCACCATATATTTT
>TRBD2|TRBJ2-2|NA|TRBV11-2
CASSLGGSGGPTGELFF
TGTGCCAGCAGCTTAGGGGGAAGCGGGGGGCCCACCGGGGAGCTGTTTTTT
>TRBD1|TRBJ2-7|many|TRBV12-3/TRBV12-4
CASSYGQVKTYEQYF
TGTGCCAGCAGCTACGGACAGGTGAAAACCTACGAGCAGTACTTC
>TRBD2|TRBJ2-4|NA|TRBV12-3/TRBV12-4
CASSSRGGGNIQYF
TGTGCCAGCAGTTCGAGGGGCGGGGGGAACATTCAGTACTTC
>TRBD1|TRBJ1-2|many|TRBV7-2
CASSLVLGQGKGYTF
TGTGCCAGCAGCTTAGTCCTGGGACAGGGAAAAGGCTACACCTTC
>NA|TRBJ2-7|many|TRBV7-6
CASSGGEFGEQYF
TGTGCCAGCAGCGGAGGGGAATTTGGCGAGCAGTACTTC
>NA|TRBJ1-5|many|TRBV20-1
CSASGGDNQPQHF
TGCAGTGCTAGTGGCGGGGACAATCAGCCCCAGCATTTT
>NA|TRBJ2-7|NA|TRBV12-3/TRBV12-4
CSSSLSQGSYEQYF
TGTTCCAGCAGTTTATCTCAGGGTAGTTACGAGCAGTACTTC
>NA|TRBJ2-7|many|TRBV7-9
CASSPADGDEQYF
TGTGCCAGCAGCCCCGCGGATGGGGACGAGCAGTACTTC
>NA|TRBJ1-6|NA|TRBV6-1
CASSPIGSPLHF
TGTGCCAGCAGCCCCATCGGATCACCCCTCCACTTT
>TRBD1|TRBJ1-1|NA|TRBV6-5
CASSYPRQGKNTEAFF
TGTGCCAGCAGTTACCCTCGACAGGGGAAGAACACTGAAGCTTTCTTT
>NA|TRBJ2-5|many|TRBV24-1
CATSDTDIWGMETQYF
TGTGCCACCAGTGACACCGACATTTGGGGGATGGAGACCCAGTACTTC
>TRBD1|TRBJ1-5|NA|TRBV11-2
CASSPGTGIGNQPQHF
TGTGCCAGCAGCCCAGGGACAGGGATTGGCAATCAGCCCCAGCATTTT
>NA|TRBJ2-6|few|TRBV15
CATSRETGGSSGANVLTF
TGTGCCACCAGCAGAGAGACCGGGGGAAGCTCTGGGGCCAACGTCCTGACTTTC
>NA|TRBJ1-1|few|TRBV5-5
CASSWGVSLEAFF
TGTGCCAGCAGCTGGGGAGTCAGCTTGGAAGCTTTCTTT
>NA|TRBJ1-1|many|TRBV28
CASRRQDLGGNTEAFF
TGTGCCAGCAGAAGACAGGATCTGGGGGGGAACACTGAAGCTTTCTTT
>NA|TRBJ2-7|many|TRBV28
CASRHPARWAYEQYF
TGTGCCAGCAGACACCCCGCCCGCTGGGCATACGAGCAGTACTTC
>NA|TRBJ1-3|few|TRBV5-1
CASRLGFREAGNTIYF
TGCGCCAGCAGGTTGGGTTTCAGGGAAGCTGGAAACACCATATATTTT
>TRBD1|TRBJ2-7|many|TRBV28
CASQGASIEQYF
TGTGCCAGCCAGGGGGCTAGCATCGAGCAGTACTTC
>NA|TRBJ2-5|many|TRBV13
CASSAGIEETQYF
TGTGCCAGCAGCGCCGGGATCGAAGAGACCCAGTACTTC
>TRBD1|TRBJ2-2|NA|TRBV6-2/TRBV6-3
CASSPRGDSFANTGELFF
TGTGCCAGCAGTCCAAGAGGGGACAGCTTCGCGAACACCGGGGAGCTGTTTTTT
>NA|TRBJ1-2|NA|TRBV29-1
CSGLWYYGYTF
TGCAGCGGCCTCTGGTACTATGGCTACACCTTC
>TRBD1|TRBJ1-5|once|TRBV12-5
CASGRSTGTADNQPQHF
TGTGCTAGTGGTCGATCGACCGGGACAGCGGACAATCAGCCTCAGCATTTT
>NA|TRBJ1-1|many|TRBV6-5
CASRLEWLNTEAFF
TGTGCCAGCAGGTTGGAATGGCTGAACACTGAAGCTTTCTTT